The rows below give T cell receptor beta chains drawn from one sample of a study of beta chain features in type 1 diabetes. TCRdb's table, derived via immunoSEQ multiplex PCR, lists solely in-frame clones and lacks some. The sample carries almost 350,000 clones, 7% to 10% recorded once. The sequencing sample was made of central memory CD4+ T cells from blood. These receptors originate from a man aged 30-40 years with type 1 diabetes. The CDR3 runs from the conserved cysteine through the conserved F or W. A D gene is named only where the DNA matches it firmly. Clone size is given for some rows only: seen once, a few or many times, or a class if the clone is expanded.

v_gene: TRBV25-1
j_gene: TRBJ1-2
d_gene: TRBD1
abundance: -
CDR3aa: CASSEGQANYGYTF
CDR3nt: TGTGCCAGCAGTGAAGGACAGGCGAACTATGGCTACACCTTC

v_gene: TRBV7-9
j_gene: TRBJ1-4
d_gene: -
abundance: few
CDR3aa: CASSFYLNEKLFF
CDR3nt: TGTGCCAGCAGCTTCTACCTTAATGAAAAACTGTTTTTT

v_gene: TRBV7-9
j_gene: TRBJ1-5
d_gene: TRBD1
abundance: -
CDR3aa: CASSAPGQLGQPQHF
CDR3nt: TGTGCCAGCAGCGCCCCGGGACAGTTAGGGCAGCCCCAGCATTTT

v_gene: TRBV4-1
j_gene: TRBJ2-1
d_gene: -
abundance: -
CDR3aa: CASSPRARTSSGNEQFF
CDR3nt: TGCGCCAGCAGCCCGAGGGCCAGAACTAGTTCGGGGAATGAGCAGTTCTTC

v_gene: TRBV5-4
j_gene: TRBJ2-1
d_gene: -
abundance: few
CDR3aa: CASSLTTGNEQFF
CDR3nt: TGTGCCAGCAGCTTGACAACAGGGAACGAGCAGTTCTTC

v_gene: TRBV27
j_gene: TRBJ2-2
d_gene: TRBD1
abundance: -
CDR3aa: CASSYLGQGNTGELFF
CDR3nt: TGTGCCAGCAGTTACTTGGGACAGGGGAACACCGGGGAGCTGTTTTTT

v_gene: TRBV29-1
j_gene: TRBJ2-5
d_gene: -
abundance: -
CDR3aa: CSVEDNRETQYF
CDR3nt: TGCAGCGTTGAAGATAACAGAGAGACCCAGTACTTC

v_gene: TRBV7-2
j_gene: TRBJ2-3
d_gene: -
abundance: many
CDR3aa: CASSASTDTQYF
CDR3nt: TGTGCCAGCAGCGCCAGCACAGATACGCAGTATTTT

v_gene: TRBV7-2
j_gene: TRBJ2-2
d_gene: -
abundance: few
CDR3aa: CASSSRTAATGELFF
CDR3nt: TGTGCCAGCAGCTCTCGGACAGCGGCAACCGGGGAGCTGTTTTTT

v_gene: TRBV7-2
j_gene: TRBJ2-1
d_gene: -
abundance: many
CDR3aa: CASSLDPNNEQFF
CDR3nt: TGTGCCAGCAGCTTGGACCCTAACAATGAGCAGTTCTTC

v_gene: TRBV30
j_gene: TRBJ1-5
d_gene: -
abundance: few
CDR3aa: CAWSVRRGDPQHF
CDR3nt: TGTGCCTGGAGTGTACGGAGGGGGGATCCCCAGCATTTT

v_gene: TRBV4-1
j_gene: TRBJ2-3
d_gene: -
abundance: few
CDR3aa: CASSQEFADTQYF
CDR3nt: TGCGCCAGCAGCCAAGAGTTCGCGGATACGCAGTATTTT

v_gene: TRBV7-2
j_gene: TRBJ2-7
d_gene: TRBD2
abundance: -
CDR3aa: CASSSGLEGYEQYF
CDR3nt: TGTGCCAGCAGCTCGGGACTAGAAGGGTACGAGCAGTACTTC

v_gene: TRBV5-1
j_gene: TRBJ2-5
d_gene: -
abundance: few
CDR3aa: CASSFNGAFQETQYF
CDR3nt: TGCGCCAGCAGCTTTAACGGGGCATTCCAAGAGACCCAGTACTTC

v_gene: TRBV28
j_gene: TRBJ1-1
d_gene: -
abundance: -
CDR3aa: CASSPRGEGPEAFF
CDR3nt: TGTGCCAGCAGTCCTCGGGGCGAGGGCCCTGAAGCTTTCTTT

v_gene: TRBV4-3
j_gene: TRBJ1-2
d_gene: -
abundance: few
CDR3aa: CASSQERGPWGGYTF
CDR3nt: TGCGCCAGCAGCCAAGAACGTGGCCCGTGGGGGGGCTACACCTTC

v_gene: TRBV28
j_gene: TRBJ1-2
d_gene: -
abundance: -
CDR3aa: CASYPGTADYGYTF
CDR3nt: TGTGCCAGCTACCCCGGGACCGCAGACTATGGCTACACCTTC

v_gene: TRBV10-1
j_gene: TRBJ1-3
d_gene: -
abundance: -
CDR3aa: CASKADGGNTIYF
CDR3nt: TGCGCCAGCAAAGCGGACGGAGGAAACACCATATATTTT

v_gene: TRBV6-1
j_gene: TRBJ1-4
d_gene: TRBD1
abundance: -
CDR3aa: CASSPTGSNEKLFF
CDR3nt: TGTGCCAGCAGTCCGACAGGGTCAAACGAAAAACTGTTTTTT

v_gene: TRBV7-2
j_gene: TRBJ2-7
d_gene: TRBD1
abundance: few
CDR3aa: CASRPGTGAYEQYF
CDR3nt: TGTGCCAGCAGACCCGGGACAGGAGCCTACGAGCAGTACTTC

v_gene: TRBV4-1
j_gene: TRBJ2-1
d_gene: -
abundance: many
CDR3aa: CASSQSWEQFF
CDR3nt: TGCGCCAGCAGCCAGAGTTGGGAGCAGTTCTTC

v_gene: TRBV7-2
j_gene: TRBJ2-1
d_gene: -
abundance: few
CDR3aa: CASSQFDREQFF
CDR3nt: TGTGCCAGCAGTCAGTTTGACCGGGAGCAGTTCTTC